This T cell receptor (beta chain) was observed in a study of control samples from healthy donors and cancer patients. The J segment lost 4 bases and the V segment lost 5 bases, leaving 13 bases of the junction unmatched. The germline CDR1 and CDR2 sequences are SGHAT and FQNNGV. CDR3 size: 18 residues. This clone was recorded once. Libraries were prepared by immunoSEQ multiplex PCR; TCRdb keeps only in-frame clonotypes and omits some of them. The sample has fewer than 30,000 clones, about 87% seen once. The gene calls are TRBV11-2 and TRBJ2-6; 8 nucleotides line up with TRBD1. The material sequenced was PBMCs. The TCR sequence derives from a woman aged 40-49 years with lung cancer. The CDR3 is CASSVVGQVPRGANVLTF. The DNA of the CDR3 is TGTGCCAGCAGCGTCGTGGGACAGGTCCCGCGGGGGGCCAACGTCCTGACTTTC. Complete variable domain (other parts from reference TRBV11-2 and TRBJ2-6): EAGVAQSPRYKIIEKRQSVAFWCNPISGHATLYWYQQILGQGPKLLIQFQNNGVVDDSQLPKDRFSAERLKGVDSTLKIQPAKLEDSAVYLCASSVVGQVPRGANVLTFGAGSRLTVL.